This T cell receptor beta chain came from a study of T-cell reconstitution after alpha-beta-depleted transplantation in children (dated by TCRdb to the mid-2010s). About the investigation overall: The study quantitatively tracked T-cell immune reconstitution after TCRalphabeta/CD19-depleted allogeneic hematopoietic cell transplantation in children using TCR repertoire profiling. Study-wide findings and limitations: The high TCRbeta diversity at day 60 in some patients was ascribed to recipient T cells and intrathymic progenitors that had survived conditioning. Over subsequent months, a decline in hyperexpanded clone frequencies was noted, and after one year, T-cell counts and TCRbeta diversity were mostly ascribed to newly produced T cells. The apparently early recovery of alphabetaT-cell counts about two months after transplant reportedly depended on only several hundred rapidly expanded clones that came from non-depleted graft cells.

The meaning of the sample's treatment or condition label: allogeneic hematopoietic cell transplantation with graft depleted of TCRalphabeta T cells and CD19 B cells. The transplant recipients were children given TCRalphabeta/CD19-depleted allogeneic hematopoietic cell grafts. This clonotype was seen at least ten times. It has no known antigen specificity. It has no much larger one-base neighbor in the sample; base qualities were not kept. Library prep was done by PCR. Sequencing was carried out with an Illumina HiSeq 2500. TCR library preparation used molecular barcoding, with unique molecular identifiers applied to normalize quantification of the TCRbeta repertoire. The public reads were quality trimmed at Q25 with fastp and then assembled into clones with MiXCR by TCRdb, keeping productive beta chains. Every entry covers one CDR3 protein and lists the most common genes and DNA from its rows. In all, the sample holds roughly 490,000 distinct CDR3 sequences, and approximately 10% of those were seen once. The ten most abundant clones make up around 15% of the sample.

Ends trimmed: V by 5 bases, J by 2 bases; bases unmatched to a gene: 3. CDR1 and CDR2, looked up from the germline V gene, are MDHEN and SYDVKM. The cysteine opens and the phenylalanine closes a CDR3 of 14 amino acids. Just the 42-base CDR3 DNA is kept, in frame starting at base 1. The rearranged chain carries TRBV28 and TRBJ1-5, and TRBD1 aligns with 7 junction nucleotides. The clonotype was recovered from a female patient younger than 10 who had a stem cell transplant for aplastic anemia, so the T cells may come from the graft donor. The material sequenced was PBMCs, mostly from graft donor cells, taken 180 days after TCRalphabeta/CD19-depleted stem cell transplant. The bases read TGTGCCAGCAGTGACAGGGTGGGCAATCAGCCCCAGCATTTT. Translated, it gives CASSDRVGNQPQHF.